A single sample is the source of the 25 T cell receptor beta chains below, sequenced in a study of blood T cell repertoires in COVID-19. Using immunoSEQ multiplex PCR, the repertoire was profiled, and TCRdb retains in-frame clones only, with some absent. Among fewer than 350,000 clones listed, around 90% were seen once. The sample was PBMCs or T cells enriched from blood (not recorded which). These receptors originate from a woman aged 25 to 39 who had recovered from COVID-19.

The rearrangement joins TRBV7-9 to TRBJ2-3; D perhaps matches TRBD2 (5 bases). CDR1 and CDR2 (germline): SEHNR, FQNEAQ (reference sequence). Trimming removed 2 bases at V and 5 bases at J, with 11 bases between. The CDR3 has 14 residues. The CDR3 region is CASSLPPGVDTQYF. CDR3 DNA sequence: TGTGCCAGCAGCTTACCCCCCGGGGTAGATACGCAGTATTTT.

The chain carries TRBV27 and TRBJ2-7, with TRBD2 matching 7 bases. CDR1 MNHEY and CDR2 SMNVEV come from the germline V gene (reference sequence). The CDR3 totals 16 residues. V was clipped by 0 bases and J by 4 bases; unmatched bases: 9. CDR3: CASSLSAGESPYEQYF. The DNA of the CDR3 is TGTGCCAGCAGTTTATCGGCGGGAGAATCCCCTTACGAGCAGTACTTC.

The genes are TRBV10-1 and TRBJ2-7, with a tentative D call TRBD2 (6 bases). Trimming removed 11 bases at V and 6 bases at J, with 23 bases between. Germline CDR1 is WNHNN and CDR2 is SYGVQD (reference sequence). This CDR3 has 14 amino acids. The CDR3 sequence: CAPNTRGEQFEQYF. The DNA for the CDR3 is TGCGCCCCAAACACCCGCGGGGAGCAGTTCGAGCAGTACTTC.

V gene TRBV27 combines with J gene TRBJ1-6; no clear D gene. The germline V and J ends were trimmed by 2 bases and 9 bases, with 14 bases remaining between them. CDR1 is MNHEY and CDR2 is SMNVEV in the germline V gene (reference sequence). The CDR3 length is 15 residues. CDR3 region: CASSLVTVVGSPLHF. CDR3 in DNA: TGTGCCAGCAGTTTAGTTACAGTGGTTGGTTCACCCCTCCACTTT.

The rearrangement uses TRBV6-4 and TRBJ2-1, with TRBD1 identical over 7 bases. The germline V gene has CDR1 MRHNA and CDR2 SNTAGT. This CDR3 has 14 amino acids. Trimming took 2 bases from V and 5 from J; bases not matched to a gene: 3. CDR3 loop: CASSDGDSHNEQFF. For the CDR3, the DNA is TGTGCCAGCAGTGACGGGGACAGTCACAATGAGCAGTTCTTC.

This chain connects TRBV28 to TRBJ2-2, with D possibly matching TRBD1 (6 bases). This CDR3 region has 14 residues. Trimming left V 2 bases short and J 6 bases short, with 10 bases between. Germline V CDR1 and CDR2: MDHEN, SYDVKM. The DNA of the CDR3 is TGTGCCAGCAGTTTACTTGGGGGCGCCGGGGAGCTGTTTTTT. Protein sequence: CASSLLGGAGELFF. The full variable domain, rest sourced from reference TRBV28 and TRBJ2-2, is DVKVTQSSRYLVKRTGEKVFLECVQDMDHENMFWYRQDPGLGLRLIYFSYDVKMKEKGDIPEGYSVSREKKERFSLILESASTNQTSMYLCASSLLGGAGELFFGEGSRLTVL.

The CDR3 is CASSPTGLGFSGANVLTF. The DNA for the CDR3 is TGTGCCAGTAGCCCGACGGGACTAGGTTTCTCCGGGGCCAACGTCCTGACTTTC. This sequence joins TRBV19 and TRBJ2-6; 8 bases align to TRBD2. Per the germline V gene, CDR1 is LNHDA and CDR2 is SQIVND (reference sequence). The CDR3 length is 18 residues. The V gene end was trimmed by 6 bases and the J gene end by 4 bases; junction bases not matched to a gene: 14.

This sequence joins TRBV6-5 and TRBJ2-5; 8 bases fit TRBD1. The CDR3 extends over 13 amino acids. Germline CDR1 and CDR2: MNHEY and SVGAGI. The V and J ends lost 5 bases and 6 bases, in that order; junction bases with no gene match: 5. This CDR3 is CASSLTGAKTQYF. The DNA for the CDR3 is TGTGCCAGCAGTCTGACAGGGGCCAAGACCCAGTACTTC.

The chain links TRBV10-3 to TRBJ1-4; TRBD1 aligns across 7 bases. Germline trimming cut 6 bases from V and 3 bases from J; bases unmatched to any gene: 7. This CDR3 spans 15 amino acids. Germline lookup yields CDR1 ENHRY and CDR2 SYGVKD. The CDR3 protein is CAISDRDGANEKLFF. The CDR3 bases are TGTGCCATCAGCGACAGGGATGGGGCTAATGAAAAACTGTTTTTT.

A remark on this clone: The same CDR3 also results from other DNA sequences found in this sample. This chain uses TRBV6-5 with TRBJ2-1, with TRBD2 as a possible D gene (6 bases). V was trimmed by 8 bases and J by 1 base, leaving 9 bases between them. Germline lookup yields CDR1 MNHEY and CDR2 SVGAGI. This CDR3 is 13 amino acids long. The DNA of the CDR3 is TGTGCCAGCCGAGCGGGTTCCTACAATGAGCAGTTCTTC. Its translation is CASRAGSYNEQFF.

The rearrangement joins TRBV27 to TRBJ2-3; 11 bases are a match to TRBD2. The CDR3 extends over 17 amino acids. Per germline, CDR1 MNHEY and CDR2 SMNVEV (reference sequence). The junction had 10 bases not matched to a gene; V was cut back by 0 bases and J by 8 bases. Here the CDR3 DNA reads TGTGCCAGCAGTTTATCAATCCGGACTAGCGGGTCCTTTACGCAGTATTTT. Translating it yields CASSLSIRTSGSFTQYF.

Concerning this clone itself: Other DNA sequences of this sample code for an identical CDR3. The chain is built from TRBV6-5 and TRBJ2-7; the match to TRBD2 covers 9 bases. There are 14 residues in the CDR3. The trim removed 2 bases at V and 4 bases at J, leaving 3 bases unmatched. Germline V gene sequence: CDR1 MNHEY, CDR2 SVGAGI. This CDR3 reads CASSYGGGGYEQYF. For the CDR3, the DNA is TGTGCCAGCAGTTACGGCGGGGGGGGATACGAGCAGTACTTC.

V is TRBV27 and J is TRBJ2-3; D gene ambiguous. Germline CDR1 reads MNHEY; CDR2 reads SMNVEV (reference sequence). This CDR3 is built from 13 residues. V was clipped by 6 bases and J by 0 bases, with 7 bases between them. CDR3 sequence: CASSRSSTDTQYF. DNA for the CDR3: TGTGCCAGCAGCAGATCTAGCACAGATACGCAGTATTTT.

V is TRBV9 and J is TRBJ2-7; 7 bases agree with TRBD2. V lost 3 bases to trimming and J lost 0 bases; unmatched junction nucleotides: 6. Germline V gene sequence: CDR1 SGDLS, CDR2 YYNGEE. The CDR3 totals 15 residues. Here the CDR3 reads CASSALAAFSYEQYF. The CDR3 DNA reads TGTGCCAGCAGCGCCCTAGCGGCATTCTCCTACGAGCAGTACTTC.

The chain employs TRBV5-4 and TRBJ2-3, with TRBD2 as a possible D gene (5 bases). Germline loops: CDR1 SGHNT, CDR2 YYREEE (reference sequence). The CDR3 consists of 15 residues. V was cut by 4 bases and J by 3 bases, with 15 bases left in between. In nucleotides, the CDR3 is TGTGCCAGCAGCGGCAGAGGGTGGGGAACAGATACGCAGTATTTT. Translation: CASSGRGWGTDTQYF.

V and J are TRBV18 and TRBJ1-5; the match to TRBD1 covers 8 bases. Germline assignment: CDR1 KGHSH and CDR2 LQKENI. The ends lost 4 bases at V and 1 base at J; junction bases unmatched: 3. CDR3 length equals 15 residues. CDR3 sequence reads: CASSQRQGSNQPQHF. CDR3 DNA sequence: TGTGCCAGCTCACAACGACAGGGGAGCAATCAGCCCCAGCATTTT.

The chain uses TRBV7-8 and TRBJ2-1; TRBD2 might be the D (5 bases). This CDR3 spans 15 amino acids. The V and J ends lost 2 bases and 0 bases respectively, with 8 bases between them. The germline V gene has CDR1 SGHVS and CDR2 FQNEAQ. The CDR3 sequence is CASSLRGSSYNEQFF. In DNA form, the CDR3 reads TGTGCCAGCAGCTTAAGAGGGAGCTCCTACAATGAGCAGTTCTTC. The full variable domain, with the rest looked up from reference TRBV7-8 and TRBJ2-1, is GAGVSQSPRYKVAKRGQDVALRCDPISGHVSLFWYQQALGQGPEFLTYFQNEAQLDKSGLPSDRFFAERPEGSVSTLKIQRTQQEDSAVYLCASSLRGSSYNEQFFGPGTRLTVL.

The gene calls are TRBV4-1 and TRBJ1-1; no firm D call. CDR1 MGHRA and CDR2 YSYEKL come from the germline V gene. The CDR3 has 13 amino acids. Trimming cost V 1 base and J 4 bases, with 7 bases left between them. CDR3 sequence: CASSQVVGTEAFF. CDR3 nucleotide sequence: TGCGCCAGCAGCCAAGTTGTCGGCACTGAAGCTTTCTTT.

The V and J genes are TRBV18 and TRBJ2-1; TRBD1 agrees at 10 bases. The J segment lost 7 bases and the V segment lost 3 bases, leaving 6 bases of the junction unmatched. CDR1 KGHSH and CDR2 LQKENI come from the germline V gene. The CDR3 is 15 residues long. The CDR3 reads CASSPSTGGGNEQFF. For the CDR3, the DNA is TGTGCCAGCTCACCGTCGACAGGGGGCGGGAATGAGCAGTTCTTC.

The genes are TRBV5-1 and TRBJ2-3, with D perhaps matching TRBD1 (5 bases). CDR1 SGHRS and CDR2 YFSETQ come from the germline V gene. Trimming removed 9 bases at V and 0 bases at J, with 8 bases between. CDR3 length: 12 residues. CDR3 DNA: TGCGCCACTAAGGGGAGCACAGATACGCAGTATTTT. It is translated as CATKGSTDTQYF.

The chain carries TRBV28 and TRBJ2-2; TRBD1 matches at 7 bases. Looked up from germline, CDR1 is MDHEN and CDR2 is SYDVKM. This CDR3 is 15 amino acids long. V dropped 7 bases and J dropped 6; count of bases not matched to a gene: 11. CDR3 nucleotides: TGTGCCAGCACCTCCACAGGGGACGCTCCCGGGGAGCTGTTTTTT. This gives the protein CASTSTGDAPGELFF.

As DNA, the CDR3 is TGTGCCTGGAGTTACAGGGGACATCAGCCCCAGCATTTT. Its protein product is CAWSYRGHQPQHF. The gene calls are TRBV30 and TRBJ1-5; 7 bases line up with TRBD1. The CDR3 contains 13 residues. The germline V gene has CDR1 GTSNPN and CDR2 SVGIG (reference sequence). Unmatched junction bases numbered 3, after V lost 2 bases and J lost 5 bases. Complete variable domain (other parts from reference TRBV30 and TRBJ1-5): SQTIHQWPATLVQPVGSPLSLECTVEGTSNPNLYWYRQAAGRGLQLLFYSVGIGQISSEVPQNLSASRPQDRQFILSSKKLLLSDSGFYLCAWSYRGHQPQHFGDGTRLSIL.

The chain links TRBV10-2 to TRBJ1-5; D possibly corresponds to TRBD1 (6 bases). Per germline, CDR1 WSHSY and CDR2 SAAADI. The CDR3 runs to 16 residues. V lost 3 bases and J 4 bases, leaving 16 bases between the germline ends. The DNA for the CDR3 is TGCGCCAGCAGTGAAAAATGGGCAGGGGCAAATCAGCCCCAGCATTTT. Its translation is CASSEKWAGANQPQHF.

The V gene is TRBV9, the J gene TRBJ2-3; possible D gene TRBD2, 5 bases. Germline V gene sequence: CDR1 SGDLS, CDR2 YYNGEE. The V gene lost 6 bases and the J gene lost 0 bases, with 14 bases spanning the gap. The CDR3 is made up of 15 amino acids. The CDR3 nucleotides are TGTGCCAGCAACTTACTAAGCGGTAGCACAGATACGCAGTATTTT. Its translation is CASNLLSGSTDTQYF.

The V gene is TRBV18, the J gene TRBJ1-2; D remains ambiguous. The germline V gene encodes CDR1 KGHSH and CDR2 LQKENI. Trimming removed 7 bases at V and 8 bases at J, with 17 bases between. The CDR3 runs to 13 residues. The CDR3 region has the DNA TGTGCCAGCTTTTCGACCGCGGAGAAGGGCTACACCTTC. Translated: CASFSTAEKGYTF.